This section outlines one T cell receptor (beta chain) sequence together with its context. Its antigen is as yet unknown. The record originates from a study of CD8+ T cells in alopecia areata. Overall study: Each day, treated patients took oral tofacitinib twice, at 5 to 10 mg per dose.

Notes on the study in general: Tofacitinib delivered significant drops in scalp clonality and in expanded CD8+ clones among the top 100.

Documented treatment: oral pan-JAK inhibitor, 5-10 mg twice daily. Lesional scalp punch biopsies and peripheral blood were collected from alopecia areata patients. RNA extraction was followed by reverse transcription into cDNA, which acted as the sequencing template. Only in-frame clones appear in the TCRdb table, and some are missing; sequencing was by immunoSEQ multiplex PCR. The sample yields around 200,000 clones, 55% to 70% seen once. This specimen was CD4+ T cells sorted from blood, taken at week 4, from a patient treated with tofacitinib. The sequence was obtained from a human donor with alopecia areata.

CDR3 sequence reads: CASSSTGRQETQYF. The DNA of the CDR3 is TGTGCCAGCAGCTCTACAGGGAGGCAAGAGACCCAGTACTTC. V and J are TRBV11-2 and TRBJ2-5; D possibly uses TRBD1 or TRBD2 (6 bases each). CDR3 length equals 14 residues. CDR1 and CDR2 from the germline V gene are SGHAT and FQNNGV. Trimming took off 4 bases at V and 2 bases at J, with 11 bases between the two ends.